The following is a T cell receptor beta chain sequence with its context. This receptor's antigen is unknown. Per-nucleotide qualities are absent, and no much larger clonotype sits a single base away. These data come from a study of blood T cell repertoires in COVID-19 (dated by TCRdb to 2018 to 2021). Concerning the study at large: Samples covering the acute and convalescent phases of COVID-19 were provided by collaborators in the United States, Italy and Spain. Where HLA class I and class II types were available, the types were taken from metadata supplied by the sample provider, not from assay-based typing. The prospective study material was composed of cDNA or gDNA derived from T cells, B-cell-depleted T cells, or PBMCs. The repertoires were released in a freely available public database intended as a resource for research on the immune response to SARS-CoV-2. The samples were drawn from two sources: the first 160 participants of the ongoing ImmuneRACE study, and over 1,000 subjects contributed by 6 global collaborators. The dataset comprised deeply sampled blood TCRbeta repertoires from subjects exposed to, actively infected with, or recovered from COVID-19. A de-identified subject ID, COVID-19 status, age in years and sex were almost always included in the sample metadata.

One collaborating source in Seattle enrolled patients while the patients were actively infected and followed the patients over time throughout the course of disease. Whole blood was collected in K2EDTA tubes by collaborating institutions according to the institutions' own protocols. Collaborator samples were shipped for TCRbeta analysis as frozen whole blood, isolated PBMCs, or DNA extracted from either sample type. Broad study findings and their caveats: Clinical and demographic metadata were provided uncurated, with the amount varying by source and participant.

As encoded in the germline V gene (reference sequence), CDR1 is SGHNT while CDR2 is YYREEE. V is cut by 4 bases and J by 5 bases, and the space between the germline ends is 18 bases. There are 15 amino acids in the CDR3, from cysteine to phenylalanine inclusive. The retained sequence is limited to the CDR3, 45 bases, with the frame set at the first base. The immunoSEQ Assay, a bias-controlled multiplex PCR, was used to amplify TCRbeta CDR3 regions from genomic DNA. The study's own analysis went as follows. The number of nucleated cells in each sample was estimated from the amplification of reference gene primers within the assay. To quantify the absolute abundance of each unique TCRbeta CDR3 rearrangement, sequence reads were collapsed and filtered. For each sample, productive Simpson clonality was calculated as the square root of Simpson's diversity index over productive rearrangements. TCRdb stores this immuneACCESS table with in-frame sequences only. Part of the clones is absent; in the studies checked, under half of the shortfall reflects unresolved V genes, and no reason is known for the rest. V and J calls and clone size come straight from that table; D and trimming were deduced from the DNA. For this sample there are around 370,000 clones; 87% appear just once. Of the sample, about 6% is held by the ten largest clones.

The clonotype comes from a woman between 45 and 65 years old with COVID-19, enrolled during active disease. The chain links TRBV5-4 with TRBJ2-5; a weak D assignment points to TRBD2 (6 bases agree). Sequencing was carried out using peripheral blood. CDR3 protein: CASSPTSYEGETQYF. The nucleotide sequence is TGTGCCAGCAGCCCAACTAGCTACGAGGGTGAGACCCAGTACTTC.